What follows are 14 T cell receptor beta chains derived from one specimen sequenced in a study of regulatory T cells in long-lasting Graves disease. Specified time point: persistent/refractory GD, antithyroid drugs over 5 years with positive TRAb. Scientists built the TCR library using RNA that was extracted from PBMCs. Relying on iRepertoire HTBI primers and Arm-PCR of CDR3 regions, the team built TCR beta libraries. TCRdb re-called the multiplex PCR reads through MiXCR, storing one row per CDR3 protein. Among fewer than 600,000 distinct CDR3 sequences, around a fifth were seen once, and the ten largest hold 10% to 15%. Sample: peripheral blood mononuclear cells (PBMCs), taken when the disease was refractory, from a patient treated with antithyroid drugs. The receptors originated from a female donor with Graves disease.

The CDR3 DNA sequence: TGTGCCAGCAGTTACGACAACCCCGGCCGCACCATATATTTT. The encoded protein is CASSYDNPGRTIYF. The chain is built from TRBV28 and TRBJ1-3; D is ambiguous. V was cut by 4 bases and J by 9 bases, with 16 bases left in between. Germline CDR1 MDHEN, CDR2 SYDVKM. The length of the CDR3 is 14 residues.

This chain connects TRBV28 to TRBJ2-7; 7 nucleotides match TRBD1. Germline V gene data show CDR1 as MDHEN and CDR2 as SYDVKM. The CDR3 extends over 16 amino acids. Unmatched junction bases numbered 17, after V lost 10 bases and J lost 2 bases. Here the CDR3 DNA reads TGTGCCATCGCGGGCTGGAGCTCCGGGACAGCCTACGAGCAGTACTTC. Translating it yields CAIAGWSSGTAYEQYF.

The chain joins TRBV6-2 or TRBV6-3 to TRBJ2-6; maybe TRBD2 (5 bases). Per germline, CDR1 MNHEY and CDR2 SVGEGT. The ends were cut back, 3 bases at V and 4 bases at J, with 13 bases in the middle. The CDR3 has 16 amino acids. CDR3 nucleotide sequence: TGTGCCAGCAGTTATCGGGGAAGGGAGGGGGCCAACGTCCTGACTTTC. It specifies CASSYRGREGANVLTF.

The J gene is TRBJ1-1, the V gene TRBV3-1; TRBD1 is a possible D gene (6 bases). CDR1 is LGHDT, CDR2 YNNKEL, per germline (reference sequence). This CDR3 contains 17 residues. Between the trimmed V and J ends, which lost 1 base and 0 bases, there was a span of 15 bases. CDR3 residues: CASSQGRQAFLNTEAFF. In nucleotides, the CDR3 is TGTGCCAGCAGCCAAGGGCGACAGGCTTTTTTGAACACTGAAGCTTTCTTT.

This clonotype showed up just a few times. The chain links TRBV7-2 to TRBJ2-3; D may be TRBD2 (6 bases). Deletions cut 5 bases from V and 2 bases from J, with 11 bases between. CDR1 and CDR2 from the germline V gene are SGHTA and FQGNSA. The CDR3 covers 14 residues. This chain's CDR3 is CASSRRRVTDTQYF. As DNA, the CDR3 is TGTGCCAGCAGCCGACGGAGGGTCACAGATACGCAGTATTTT.

This clonotype appeared a few times. The chain carries TRBV24-1 and TRBJ1-6; 10 bases are shared with TRBD1. The CDR3 spans 15 residues. Germline lookup yields CDR1 KGHDR and CDR2 SFDVKD. Trimming took 3 bases from V and 5 from J; bases not matched to a gene: 0. The CDR3 protein is CATSDGQGDNSPLHF. DNA for the CDR3: TGTGCCACCAGTGATGGACAGGGGGATAATTCACCCCTCCACTTT.

This clonotype has at least ten counts. J is TRBJ2-7 and V is TRBV7-9; TRBD1 might be the D (6 bases). V lost 4 bases and J lost 6, with 16 bases in between. This CDR3 contains 14 residues. Germline V gene data show CDR1 as SEHNR and CDR2 as FQNEAQ (reference sequence). The CDR3 is CASSSTTGVGEQYF. CDR3 DNA sequence: TGTGCCAGCAGCTCCACGACAGGTGTCGGCGAGCAGTACTTC.

This rearrangement joins TRBV28 to TRBJ2-2; TRBD1 aligns across 9 bases. The CDR3 sequence is 13 residues long. Germline trimming cut 10 bases from V and 4 bases from J; bases unmatched to any gene: 4. CDR1 MDHEN and CDR2 SYDVKM come from the germline V gene. The CDR3 here is CAIHRGLTGELFF. The CDR3 DNA reads as TGTGCCATACACAGGGGGCTCACCGGGGAGCTGTTTTTT. Using reference TRBV28 and TRBJ2-2 for the parts outside the CDR3, the full variable domain is DVKVTQSSRYLVKRTGEKVFLECVQDMDHENMFWYRQDPGLGLRLIYFSYDVKMKEKGDIPEGYSVSREKKERFSLILESASTNQTSMYLCAIHRGLTGELFFGEGSRLTVL.

This rearrangement joins TRBV20-1 to TRBJ1-3; D ambiguous. The CDR3 spans 14 residues. The germline CDR1 and CDR2 sequences are DFQATT and SNEGSKA (reference sequence). Trimming removed 3 bases at V and 2 bases at J, with 11 bases between. The CDR3 is CSASPTVAGNTIYF. CDR3 nucleotide sequence: TGCAGTGCTAGTCCCACAGTTGCTGGAAACACCATATATTTT.

This clonotype was counted only a few times. The chain recombines TRBV28 with TRBJ1-5, with 8 bases matching TRBD1. Germline V gene sequence: CDR1 MDHEN, CDR2 SYDVKM. The CDR3 runs to 16 residues. J gave up 6 bases and V 7 bases, and 14 bases lay outside the gene matches. The CDR3 DNA follows: TGTGCCAGCACCCCTCGGGGCAGGGGGCAGGGTCAGCCCCAGCATTTT. Encoded protein: CASTPRGRGQGQPQHF.

The V gene is TRBV20-1, the J gene TRBJ1-1; no clear D gene. Germline values: CDR1 DFQATT, CDR2 SNEGSKA (reference sequence). Trimming cost V 1 base and J 3 bases, with 15 bases left between them. CDR3 length equals 15 residues. CDR3 loop: CSARVPSFLDTEAFF. In DNA form, the CDR3 reads TGCAGTGCTAGAGTGCCATCGTTCCTGGACACTGAAGCTTTCTTT.

The V and J genes are TRBV7-3 and TRBJ2-5; no definite D call. The CDR3 is 13 amino acids. Trimming cost V 5 bases and J 0 bases, with 7 bases left between them. Germline lookup yields CDR1 SGHTA and CDR2 FQGTGA. For the CDR3, the DNA is TGTGCCAGCAGCCAGGATAACCAAGAGACCCAGTACTTC. It translates to CASSQDNQETQYF. The variable domain in full, with the rest retrieved from reference TRBV7-3 and TRBJ2-5, is GAGVSQTPSNKVTEKGKYVELRCDPISGHTALYWYRQSLGQGPEFLIYFQGTGAADDSGLPNDRFFAVRPEGSVSTLKIQRTERGDSAVYLCASSQDNQETQYFGPGTRLLVL.

The table lists this clonotype with a few counts. This chain links TRBV19 with TRBJ1-2; 10 nucleotides align to TRBD1. The J segment lost 1 base and the V segment lost 7 bases, leaving 6 bases of the junction unmatched. Germline lookup yields CDR1 LNHDA and CDR2 SQIVND (reference sequence). The length of the CDR3 is 15 residues. Here the CDR3 DNA reads TGTGCCAGTACCCAGGGACAGGGGTTTAACTATGGCTACACCTTC. Translation gives CASTQGQGFNYGYTF.

This clonotype was observed at least ten times. The chain carries TRBV2 and TRBJ1-6; TRBD1 aligns across 8 bases. The CDR3 consists of 13 residues. Germline V gives CDR1 SNHLY, CDR2 FYNNEI. The ends lost 11 bases at V and 14 bases at J; junction bases unmatched: 14. Here the CDR3 reads CAEGGQTGDALHF. The DNA for the CDR3 is TGTGCCGAAGGCGGGCAGACAGGGGATGCCCTCCACTTT.